These 18 T cell receptor beta chains came from one sample sequenced in a study of control samples from healthy donors and cancer patients. The repertoire was sequenced with immunoSEQ multiplex PCR; TCRdb's copy has only in-frame clones and lacks some. The sample consists of about 120,000 clones, roughly 92% of them appearing once. The specimen sequenced was blood. The receptor set was obtained from a man between 18 and 29 years old in good health.

This clone was detected only a few times. The V gene is TRBV20-1, the J gene TRBJ1-5; D not certain. V was clipped by 3 bases and J by 0 bases, with 9 bases between them. This CDR3 comprises 14 residues. Germline V gene sequence: CDR1 DFQATT, CDR2 SNEGSKA (reference sequence). This CDR3 reads CSASLGYSNQPQHF. DNA of the CDR3: TGCAGTGCTAGTCTGGGGTATAGCAATCAGCCCCAGCATTTT.

V gene TRBV6-1 combines with J gene TRBJ1-2; possible D gene TRBD1, 6 bases. CDR1 is MNHNS and CDR2 is SASEGT in the germline V gene. This CDR3 is built from 12 residues. The V gene lost 3 bases and the J gene lost 8 bases, with 10 bases spanning the gap. This chain's CDR3 is CASSDTGQGYTF. DNA for the CDR3: TGTGCCAGCAGTGATACGGGACAAGGCTACACCTTC.

The gene calls are TRBV5-4 and TRBJ2-7, with TRBD1 matching 7 bases. The CDR3 sequence is 13 residues long. Germline assignment: CDR1 SGHNT and CDR2 YYREEE (reference sequence). Trimming cost V 2 bases and J 4 bases; bases outside gene matches: 3. Here the CDR3 reads CASSLRTGYEQYF. CDR3 nucleotide sequence: TGTGCCAGCAGCTTAAGGACAGGATACGAGCAGTACTTC.

The chain combines TRBV15 with TRBJ1-5; the D gene is possibly TRBD1 (6 bases). The ends were cut back, 2 bases at V and 2 bases at J, with 10 bases in the middle. Germline CDR1 and CDR2: LNHNV and YYDKDF (reference sequence). The CDR3 contains 15 residues. The DNA of the CDR3 is TGTGCCACCAGCAGAACCAGGGGCGGCAATCAGCCCCAGCATTTT. Amino acid sequence: CATSRTRGGNQPQHF. Filled out from reference TRBV15 and TRBJ1-5, the complete variable domain reads DAMVIQNPRYQVTQFGKPVTLSCSQTLNHNVMYWYQQKSSQAPKLLFHYYDKDFNNEADTPDNFQSRRPNTSFCFLDIRSPGLGDTAMYLCATSRTRGGNQPQHFGDGTRLSIL.

CDR3 in amino acids: CASSATTGGGNQPQHF. The CDR3 coding sequence is TGTGCCAGCAGCGCTACTACAGGGGGCGGCAATCAGCCCCAGCATTTT. This chain connects TRBV9 to TRBJ1-5; 9 nucleotides agree with TRBD1. Per the germline V gene, CDR1 is SGDLS and CDR2 is YYNGEE. Trimming at V came to 3 bases and at J to 2 bases, leaving 6 bases not matched to a gene. The CDR3 is 16 amino acids.

This clone was counted many times. The CDR3 DNA sequence: TGTGCCAGCAGTGAACTAGCGGGGGGGCAAGAGACCCAGTACTTC. This encodes CASSELAGGQETQYF. This sequence joins TRBV6-1 and TRBJ2-5; 12 nucleotides line up with TRBD2. The J segment lost 2 bases and the V segment lost 2 bases, leaving 0 bases of the junction unmatched. The germline V gene has CDR1 MNHNS and CDR2 SASEGT. The CDR3 has 15 amino acids.

The chain combines TRBV11-3 with TRBJ2-7, with D possibly being TRBD1 (6 bases). This CDR3 has 14 amino acids. Trimming shortened V by 5 bases and J by 6 bases, and 17 bases separated the two germline ends. Germline CDR1 SGHNT, CDR2 YENEEA. The DNA for the CDR3 is TGTGCCAGCAGCCCGACCGGACAGATAAGCGAGCAGTACTTC. It encodes CASSPTGQISEQYF.

V and J are TRBV20-1 and TRBJ2-1; TRBD2 agrees at 7 bases. Unmatched junction bases numbered 15, after V lost 3 bases and J lost 7 bases. The CDR3 is 16 residues long. Germline-derived CDR1 and CDR2 are DFQATT and SNEGSKA (reference sequence). In DNA, the CDR3 is TGCAGTGCTAGTAATCGGCGTTTTGGGGAGGGGAATGAGCAGTTCTTC. This encodes CSASNRRFGEGNEQFF.

The chain combines TRBV4-2 with TRBJ2-2; D is perhaps TRBD1 or TRBD2 (5 bases each). The CDR3 sequence is 15 residues long. The germline gives CDR1 LGHNA, CDR2 YNFKEQ. V dropped 4 bases and J dropped 2 bases, with 11 bases sitting between them. CDR3 sequence reads: CASSRGLANTGELFF. CDR3 nucleotides: TGTGCCAGCAGCCGGGGCCTAGCAAACACCGGGGAGCTGTTTTTT.

This chain uses TRBV7-9 with TRBJ1-2; perhaps TRBD1 as D (5 bases). CDR3 length equals 13 residues. V lost 4 bases and J lost 0, with 6 bases in between. CDR1 and CDR2 (germline): SEHNR, FQNEAQ (reference sequence). CDR3 sequence reads: CASSSTANYGYTF. In DNA, the CDR3 is TGTGCCAGCAGCTCGACAGCTAACTATGGCTACACCTTC.

This clone was found once. The chain employs TRBV5-4 and TRBJ2-1, with 12 bases identical to TRBD2. V gave up 5 bases and J gave up 0 bases; unmatched junction bases: 15. This CDR3 is built from 20 residues. Germline assignment: CDR1 SGHNT and CDR2 YYREEE (reference sequence). The CDR3, as DNA: TGTGCCAGCAGAAAAGGGGTAACTAGCGGGGGGCAACGCTCCTACAATGAGCAGTTCTTC. Residues: CASRKGVTSGGQRSYNEQFF.

The V and J genes are TRBV2 and TRBJ1-2; a possible D gene is TRBD1 (6 bases). V lost 2 bases to trimming and J lost 4 bases, with 17 bases between them. This CDR3 comprises 16 residues. Per germline, CDR1 SNHLY and CDR2 FYNNEI. The CDR3 here is CASSESWTDRFYGYTF. Written as DNA, the CDR3 is TGTGCCAGCAGTGAATCTTGGACAGATCGGTTCTATGGCTACACCTTC. The full variable domain, with the rest looked up from reference TRBV2 and TRBJ1-2, is EPEVTQTPSHQVTQMGQEVILRCVPISNHLYFYWYRQILGQKVEFLVSFYNNEISEKSEIFDDQFSVERPDGSNFTLKIRSTKLEDSAMYFCASSESWTDRFYGYTFGSGTRLTVV.

V and J are TRBV27 and TRBJ1-1; D unclear. Deletions cut 5 bases from V and 0 bases from J, with 7 bases between. Germline V CDR1 and CDR2: MNHEY, SMNVEV (reference sequence). The length of the CDR3 is 13 residues. Written as DNA, the CDR3 is TGTGCCAGCAGTCAACAGCTGAACACTGAAGCTTTCTTT. It translates to CASSQQLNTEAFF.

The V and J genes are TRBV2 and TRBJ1-1; maybe TRBD1 (6 bases). The CDR3 runs to 15 residues. Trimming stripped 3 bases from V and 3 bases from J, with 14 bases between. Germline CDR1 SNHLY, CDR2 FYNNEI. As DNA, the CDR3 is TGTGCCAGCAGTGACAGGGGTTTTTCGGACACTGAAGCTTTCTTT. As protein: CASSDRGFSDTEAFF.

This chain uses TRBV5-1 with TRBJ2-5; a weak D match, TRBD1 (6 bases). Germline V gene data show CDR1 as SGHRS and CDR2 as YFSETQ. This CDR3 region has 15 residues. The V end was cut by 4 bases, the J end by 1 base, with 14 bases between. CDR3 loop: CASSRFTGSQETQYF. CDR3 in DNA: TGCGCCAGCAGCAGATTTACAGGGTCCCAAGAGACCCAGTACTTC. The whole variable domain, remainder taken from reference TRBV5-1 and TRBJ2-5, is KAGVTQTPRYLIKTRGQQVTLSCSPISGHRSVSWYQQTPGQGLQFLFEYFSETQRNKGNFPGRFSGRQFSNSRSEMNVSTLELGDSALYLCASSRFTGSQETQYFGPGTRLLVL.

The DNA for the CDR3 is TGTGCCAGCAGTGAACCCGGGACGGTCCAGGGCACTGAAGCTTTCTTT. Translation gives CASSEPGTVQGTEAFF. The chain combines TRBV25-1 with TRBJ1-1; D perhaps matches TRBD1 (5 bases). This CDR3 comprises 16 residues. V was trimmed by 2 bases and J by 4 bases, leaving 17 bases between them. Germline CDR1 is MGHDK and CDR2 is SYGVNS.

The J gene is TRBJ1-3, the V gene TRBV2, with D unclear. CDR3 length: 16 residues. Germline-derived CDR1 and CDR2 are SNHLY and FYNNEI. Trimming shortened V by 6 bases and J by 0 bases, and 15 bases separated the two germline ends. The CDR3 DNA is TGTGCCAGCAGAGCAACCTTCTTGGGCTCTGGAAACACCATATATTTT. Amino acids: CASRATFLGSGNTIYF.

A word on this clone: This sample also contains other DNA sequences that code for the same CDR3. V is TRBV6-5 and J is TRBJ1-2; D not resolved. The germline V gene encodes CDR1 MNHEY and CDR2 SVGAGI. The CDR3 has 12 residues. V was shortened by 0 bases and J by 5 bases, with 4 bases between the two germline ends. This chain's CDR3 is CASSYSGYGYTF. CDR3 coding DNA: TGTGCCAGCAGTTACTCGGGGTATGGCTACACCTTC.